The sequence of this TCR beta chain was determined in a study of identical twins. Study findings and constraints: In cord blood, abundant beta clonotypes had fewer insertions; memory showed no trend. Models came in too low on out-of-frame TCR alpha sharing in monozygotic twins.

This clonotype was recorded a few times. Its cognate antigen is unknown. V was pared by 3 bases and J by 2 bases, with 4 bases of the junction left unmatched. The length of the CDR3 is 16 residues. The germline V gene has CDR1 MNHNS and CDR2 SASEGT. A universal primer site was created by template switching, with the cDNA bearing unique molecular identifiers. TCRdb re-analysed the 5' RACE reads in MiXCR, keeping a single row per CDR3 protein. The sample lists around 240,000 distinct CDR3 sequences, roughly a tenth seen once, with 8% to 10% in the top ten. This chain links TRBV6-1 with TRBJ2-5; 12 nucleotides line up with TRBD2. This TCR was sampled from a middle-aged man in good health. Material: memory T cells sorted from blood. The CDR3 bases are TGTGCCAGCAGTGAGGGACTAGCGGGTTTTCAAGAGACCCAGTACTTC. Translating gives CASSEGLAGFQETQYF.